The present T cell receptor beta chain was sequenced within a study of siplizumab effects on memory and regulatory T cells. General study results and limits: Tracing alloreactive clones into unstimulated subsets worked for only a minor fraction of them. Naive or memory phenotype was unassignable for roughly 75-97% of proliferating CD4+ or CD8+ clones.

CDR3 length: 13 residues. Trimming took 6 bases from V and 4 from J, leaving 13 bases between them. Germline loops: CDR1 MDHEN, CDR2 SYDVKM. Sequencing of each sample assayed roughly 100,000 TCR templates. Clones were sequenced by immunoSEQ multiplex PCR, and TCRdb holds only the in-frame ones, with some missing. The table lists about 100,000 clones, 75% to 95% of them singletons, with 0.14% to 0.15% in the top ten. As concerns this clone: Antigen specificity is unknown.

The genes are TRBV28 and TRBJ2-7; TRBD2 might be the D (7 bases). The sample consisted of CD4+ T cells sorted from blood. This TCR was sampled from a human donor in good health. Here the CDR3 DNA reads TGTGCCAGCAGGTACGGGGGGCGGTACGAGCAGTACTTC. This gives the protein CASRYGGRYEQYF. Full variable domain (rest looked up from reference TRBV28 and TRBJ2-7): DVKVTQSSRYLVKRTGEKVFLECVQDMDHENMFWYRQDPGLGLRLIYFSYDVKMKEKGDIPEGYSVSREKKERFSLILESASTNQTSMYLCASRYGGRYEQYFGPGTRLTVT.